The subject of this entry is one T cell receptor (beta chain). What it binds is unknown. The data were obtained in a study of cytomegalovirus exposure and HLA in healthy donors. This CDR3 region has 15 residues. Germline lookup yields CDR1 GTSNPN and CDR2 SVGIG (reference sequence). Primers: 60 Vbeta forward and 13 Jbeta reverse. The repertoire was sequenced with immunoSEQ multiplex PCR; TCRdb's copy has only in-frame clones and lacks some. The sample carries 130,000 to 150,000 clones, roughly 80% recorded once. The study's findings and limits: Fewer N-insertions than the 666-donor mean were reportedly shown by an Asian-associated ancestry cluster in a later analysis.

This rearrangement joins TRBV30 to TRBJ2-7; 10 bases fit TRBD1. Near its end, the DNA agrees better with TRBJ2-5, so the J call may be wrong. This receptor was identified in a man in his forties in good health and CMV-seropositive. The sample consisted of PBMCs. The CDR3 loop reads CAWSRGQGFGETQYF. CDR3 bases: TGTGCCTGGAGTAGGGGACAGGGGTTTGGCGAGACCCAGTACTTC.